This TCR beta chain was profiled in a study of CD8 T cells in ankylosing spondylitis. From the 5' RACE reads, TCRdb called clonotypes with MiXCR, one entry per CDR3 protein. Found here are some 130,000 distinct CDR3 sequences, about 7.3% of them singletons; the top ten hold about an eighth. The germline V gene encodes CDR1 DFQATT and CDR2 SNEGSKA (reference sequence). CDR3 length: 14 residues. V shed 0 bases and J shed 1 base, with 10 bases lying between them. General study results and limits: The clones that were linked to disease were reported to be significantly enriched in matched synovial fluid samples from ankylosing spondylitis patients. Reactive arthritis synovial fluid and blood previously showed some of these motif variants.

There are many counts of this clonotype. The antigen remains unidentified. The chain couples TRBV20-1 to TRBJ2-7; D is unclear. The receptor comes from a female donor with ankylosing spondylitis or in good health (not recorded which). The sample was blood, either unsorted or a sorted T cell fraction (not recorded which). The CDR3 DNA reads as TGCAGTGCTAGAGATATTGTTAAATCCTACGAGCAGTACTTC. Protein sequence: CSARDIVKSYEQYF.